A single sample gave rise to the 25 T cell receptor beta chains below, sequenced in a study of T cells expressing NK-cell markers (dated by TCRdb to 2020 to 2022). Preparation of the library involved 5' RACE. These reads were obtained on an Illumina HiSeq 2000. Reprocessed by TCRdb, the reads give a single entry per CDR3 protein sequence, without DNA. The sample table gives 300,000 to 450,000 distinct CDR3 sequences. The ten largest clones capture around 5% of the sample. Sequenced: blood T cells: a sorted CD56 or NKG2C T cell subset, CD4+ or CD8+ T cells, or bulk PBMC T cells (not recorded which). These receptors came from a man aged 18 to 70 in good health.

The chain carries TRBV14 and TRBJ2-7. This CDR3 has 15 amino acids. Per germline, CDR1 SGHDN and CDR2 FVKESK. The CDR3 sequence: CASSQQMGSYYEQYF.

V and J are TRBV7-3 and TRBJ1-2; the TRBD1 assignment by TCRdb is unverifiable without DNA. Germline V gives CDR1 SGHTA, CDR2 FQGTGA. The CDR3 spans 13 residues. The CDR3 loop reads CASSLYRGEGYTF.

The CDR3 reads CASSVEVLGGRSTGELFF. The chain is built from TRBV9 and TRBJ2-2; as DNA is missing, the TRBD1 call by TCRdb cannot be tested. The CDR3 totals 18 residues. The V gene's germline CDR1 is SGDLS and CDR2 YYNGEE.

This chain joins TRBV2 and TRBJ2-5; the TRBD2 assignment by TCRdb is unverifiable without DNA. Germline loops: CDR1 SNHLY, CDR2 FYNNEI. The CDR3 runs 14 residues. The CDR3 loop reads CASRPTSSLETQYF.

The chain carries TRBV7-8 and TRBJ2-3; the D call of TRBD1 rests on TCRdb alone, since no DNA is present to check it. The CDR3 spans 15 residues. Per germline, CDR1 SGHVS and CDR2 FQNEAQ. CDR3 in amino acids: CASSNRGRGTDTQYF.

The J gene is TRBJ2-3, the V gene TRBV20-1; with no DNA, the TCRdb D assignment of TRBD1 cannot be verified. CDR1 DFQATT and CDR2 SNEGSKA come from the germline V gene (reference sequence). The CDR3 extends over 15 amino acids. The CDR3 spells CSATPGQIPLDTQYF.

The CDR3 protein is CASSSGQGLGGYTF. V gene TRBV28 combines with J gene TRBJ1-2; the TCRdb D gene call, TRBD1, has no DNA to confirm it. The CDR3 length is 14 residues. Germline CDR1 and CDR2: MDHEN and SYDVKM.

This chain joins TRBV18 and TRBJ2-3. This CDR3 is 16 amino acids long. Germline CDR1 is KGHSH and CDR2 is LQKENI. CDR3 loop: CASSPQGGASTDTQYF.

The chain is built from TRBV4-1 and TRBJ1-1. Germline values: CDR1 MGHRA, CDR2 YSYEKL. There are 12 residues in the CDR3. CDR3 protein: CASSLMGTEAFF.

V is TRBV7-3 and J is TRBJ2-1; the D call of TRBD1 rests on TCRdb alone, since no DNA is present to check it. CDR1 is SGHTA, CDR2 FQGTGA, per germline. The CDR3 has 15 residues. The CDR3 reads CASSLKGGVGMGQFF.

The V gene is TRBV5-3, the J gene TRBJ1-5. Being an ORF, TRBV5-3 has a function that is uncertain. The CDR3 is 18 amino acids. CDR3 loop: CASRPFATVVFRNQPQHF.

This chain uses TRBV20-1 with TRBJ2-7; TCRdb designates TRBD1, a call that cannot be tested without DNA. Germline loops: CDR1 DFQATT, CDR2 SNEGSKA (reference sequence). The CDR3 sequence is 12 residues long. The CDR3 spells CSATRTLREQYF.

The rearrangement uses TRBV6-2 or TRBV6-3 and TRBJ1-1. The CDR3 consists of 15 residues. Germline V gives CDR1 MNHEY, CDR2 SVGEGT. The CDR3 protein is CASIPRIGKNTEAFF.

The rearrangement joins TRBV5-1 to TRBJ1-2; TCRdb outputs TRBD1, but without DNA this stays unchecked. The CDR3 extends over 14 amino acids. Looked up from germline, CDR1 is SGHRS and CDR2 is YFSETQ. CDR3 sequence: CASSMAGGRRGYTF. The full variable domain, with the rest looked up from reference TRBV5-1 and TRBJ1-2, is KAGVTQTPRYLIKTRGQQVTLSCSPISGHRSVSWYQQTPGQGLQFLFEYFSETQRNKGNFPGRFSGRQFSNSRSEMNVSTLELGDSALYLCASSMAGGRRGYTFGSGTRLTVV.

The V and J genes are TRBV5-6 and TRBJ2-5; TCRdb designates TRBD1, a call that cannot be tested without DNA. Germline values: CDR1 SGHDT, CDR2 YYEEEE. This CDR3 has 14 residues. The CDR3 sequence: CASSQTGFRETQYF.

The chain recombines TRBV3-1 with TRBJ2-7; no DNA is available, so the TRBD2 call from TCRdb remains unchecked. Germline V gives CDR1 LGHDT, CDR2 YNNKEL (reference sequence). The CDR3 is 15 residues long. The CDR3 loop is CASSPRGAGYYEQYF.

The chain combines TRBV15 with TRBJ2-5. The CDR3 is 12 residues long. The germline V gene encodes CDR1 LNHNV and CDR2 YYDKDF (reference sequence). CDR3 amino acids: CATSRVQETQYF. Full variable domain (missing parts from reference TRBV15 and TRBJ2-5): DAMVIQNPRYQVTQFGKPVTLSCSQTLNHNVMYWYQQKSSQAPKLLFHYYDKDFNNEADTPDNFQSRRPNTSFCFLDIRSPGLGDTAMYLCATSRVQETQYFGPGTRLLVL.

The chain couples TRBV7-3 to TRBJ2-2. The germline CDR1 and CDR2 sequences are SGHTA and FQGTGA. This CDR3 region has 17 residues. The CDR3 protein is CASSLTAIAGGTGELFF.

The rearrangement joins TRBV18 to TRBJ2-6. Germline loops: CDR1 KGHSH, CDR2 LQKENI. This CDR3 has 18 residues. The CDR3: CASSPTGTQFSGANVLTF.

The chain couples TRBV12-3 or TRBV12-4 to TRBJ2-3; as DNA is missing, the TRBD1 call by TCRdb cannot be tested. This CDR3 has 16 amino acids. CDR3 residues: CASSRRRDRGTHTQYF.

This chain links TRBV29-1 with TRBJ2-4; TCRdb reports TRBD1, a call that lacks DNA to check it against. This CDR3 has 14 residues. In germline, CDR1 is SQVTM, CDR2 ANQGSEA. The CDR3 region is CSVGERPGSDIQYF.

J is TRBJ1-5 and V is TRBV27. CDR1 MNHEY and CDR2 SMNVEV come from the germline V gene (reference sequence). This CDR3 region has 15 residues. CDR3 protein: CASSFLGRRDQPQHF.

The chain joins TRBV7-9 to TRBJ2-5; TCRdb indicates TRBD1, and absent DNA this call remains unverified. Germline lookup yields CDR1 SEHNR and CDR2 FQNEAQ (reference sequence). The CDR3 extends over 11 amino acids. CDR3 region: CASTDRGTQYF.

This CDR3 is CAWGRIRRNGELFF. V is TRBV30 and J is TRBJ2-2; the D gene TCRdb calls, TRBD2, cannot be checked with no DNA. Per the germline V gene, CDR1 is GTSNPN and CDR2 is SVGIG (reference sequence). This CDR3 is built from 14 residues.

The chain links TRBV4-1 to TRBJ2-1; the TRBD2 assignment by TCRdb is unverifiable without DNA. The CDR3 is 16 amino acids. Per germline, CDR1 MGHRA and CDR2 YSYEKL. The CDR3 spells CASSFLGTSEYNEQFF.